This T cell receptor beta chain was identified during a study of cytomegalovirus exposure and HLA in healthy donors. It was with 60 Vbeta and 13 Jbeta primers that the PCR ran. Assay: immunoSEQ multiplex PCR; the TCRdb copy retains only in-frame clones and omits some. The sample lists 100,000 to 150,000 clones; 80% were seen once. In germline, CDR1 is LGHNA, CDR2 YSLEER. The ends lost 1 base at V and 1 base at J; junction bases unmatched: 4. CDR3 length equals 16 residues. The material sequenced was PBMCs. The TCR sequence derives from a woman in her forties in good health and CMV-seronegative. This chain uses TRBV4-3 with TRBJ2-3, with 8 bases aligning to TRBD2. The CDR3 protein is CASSQVLRGGTDTQYF. CDR3 bases: TGCGCCAGCAGCCAAGTTTTGCGGGGGGGCACAGATACGCAGTATTTT.